This T cell receptor beta chain comes out of a study of CD8 T cells in ankylosing spondylitis. General study results and limits: Both synovial fluid and blood in reactive arthritis had previously been reported to carry some motif variants. For ankylosing spondylitis blood, a TCR beta motif of 7 or 8 highly homologous variants appeared characteristic. Significantly higher representation of disease-linked clones was reported for matched ankylosing spondylitis synovial fluid.

This clonotype appeared many times. Its antigen is as yet unknown. Quantitative molecular-barcoded 5'-RACE generated the TCR beta libraries. TCRdb passed the 5' RACE reads through MiXCR, listing each CDR3 protein once. The table has 300,000 to 350,000 distinct CDR3 sequences, around a tenth seen once; the top ten hold roughly 9%. This CDR3 is 13 amino acids long. V lost 5 bases and J lost 11; bases outside the gene matches: 9. Material for sequencing was blood, either unsorted or a sorted T cell fraction (not recorded which). This TCR was recovered from a female donor with ankylosing spondylitis or in good health (not recorded which). V and J are TRBV12-3 or TRBV12-4 and TRBJ1-1; 9 nucleotides agree with TRBD1. The chain's CDR3 is CASSPPGQGQAFF. In DNA, the CDR3 is TGTGCCAGCAGTCCTCCGGGACAGGGTCAGGCTTTCTTT.